These 24 T cell receptor beta chains came from one sample sequenced in a study of cytomegalovirus exposure and HLA in healthy donors. TCRdb keeps only in-frame clones here, not all; method: immunoSEQ multiplex PCR. The table shows over 100,000 clones, with approximately 89% occurring only once. The sequencing sample was made of PBMCs. Every receptor here comes from a man in his thirties or forties in good health and CMV-seronegative.

The chain joins TRBV7-8 to TRBJ2-2, with 8 bases lining up with TRBD1. Germline loops: CDR1 SGHVS, CDR2 FQNEAQ. The CDR3 spans 15 residues. Trimming at V came to 7 bases and at J to 4 bases, leaving 8 bases not matched to a gene. The CDR3 coding sequence is TGTGCCAGCACCGACCTGACAGGGGCCACCGGGGAGCTGTTTTTT. It specifies CASTDLTGATGELFF.

The chain combines TRBV5-1 with TRBJ1-6; 9 nucleotides line up with TRBD1. V trimming: 4 bases; J trimming: 8 bases; junction bases outside the gene matches: 4. Germline V gene lookup returns CDR1 SGHRS and CDR2 YFSETQ. The CDR3 is made up of 14 amino acids. Written as DNA, the CDR3 is TGCGCCAGCAGCCGACAGGGGGATTATTCACCCCTCCACTTT. This encodes CASSRQGDYSPLHF.

The genes are TRBV27 and TRBJ2-5; 14 nucleotides agree with TRBD2. In germline, CDR1 is MNHEY, CDR2 SMNVEV (reference sequence). The junction had 4 bases not matched to a gene; V was cut back by 7 bases and J by 0 bases. The CDR3 is made up of 16 amino acids. Here the CDR3 reads CASIRTSGGNQETQYF. CDR3 sequence (DNA): TGTGCCAGCATCAGGACTAGCGGGGGGAACCAAGAGACCCAGTACTTC.

This clone has a single count. The chain uses TRBV7-9 and TRBJ2-7, with 10 bases matching TRBD1. Unmatched junction bases numbered 7, after V lost 3 bases and J lost 5 bases. This CDR3 is 15 amino acids long. Germline CDR1 SEHNR, CDR2 FQNEAQ (reference sequence). CDR3 sequence: CASSLSLGTGDEQYF. The CDR3 DNA reads TGTGCCAGCAGCTTGTCACTCGGGACAGGGGACGAGCAGTACTTC.

The rearrangement joins TRBV28 to TRBJ1-2; D is unclear. CDR3 length: 14 residues. The V and J ends lost 4 bases and 4 bases respectively, with 13 bases between them. Germline values: CDR1 MDHEN, CDR2 SYDVKM. This CDR3 reads CASSSHDRGYGYTF. The CDR3 DNA sequence: TGTGCCAGCAGTTCCCACGACCGGGGCTATGGCTACACCTTC.

The chain couples TRBV5-1 to TRBJ1-1, with TRBD1 matching 8 bases. CDR3 length equals 13 residues. Looked up from germline, CDR1 is SGHRS and CDR2 is YFSETQ. V lost 6 bases, J lost 8 bases, and 9 bases stayed unmatched. CDR3: CASKEQGVGEAFF. CDR3 nucleotides: TGCGCCAGCAAGGAACAGGGGGTAGGAGAAGCTTTCTTT.

The CDR3 DNA reads as TGTGCCAGCAGCCAAGACCGGACAGGACTCTACGAGCAGTACTTC. Translation gives CASSQDRTGLYEQYF. The chain recombines TRBV4-2 with TRBJ2-7; TRBD1 matches at 7 bases. The CDR3 is 15 residues long. Unmatched junction bases numbered 5, after V lost 0 bases and J lost 3 bases. Germline V CDR1 and CDR2: LGHNA, YNFKEQ.

The rearrangement uses TRBV28 and TRBJ2-7; D ambiguous. The germline gives CDR1 MDHEN, CDR2 SYDVKM. V lost 4 bases and J lost 1, with 2 bases in between. The CDR3 has 11 amino acids. The CDR3 protein is CASSSSYEQYF. The CDR3 region has the DNA TGTGCCAGCAGTTCGTCCTACGAGCAGTACTTC.

The V gene is TRBV5-1, the J gene TRBJ2-7; D might be TRBD1 (5 bases). In germline, CDR1 is SGHRS, CDR2 YFSETQ. V lost 1 base to trimming and J lost 6 bases, with 14 bases between them. This CDR3 spans 14 amino acids. CDR3 nucleotide sequence: TGCGCCAGCAGCTTGAGAAGGGGAATGAGCGAGCAGTACTTC. Translated, it gives CASSLRRGMSEQYF.

The V gene is TRBV7-8, the J gene TRBJ2-1; TRBD2 is a possible D gene (6 bases). Per germline, CDR1 SGHVS and CDR2 FQNEAQ. Trimming stripped 2 bases from V and 3 bases from J, with 14 bases between. The CDR3 has 16 amino acids. This CDR3 reads CASSLSRGTNYNEQFF. The CDR3 DNA is TGTGCCAGCAGCTTATCCCGGGGGACCAACTACAATGAGCAGTTCTTC.

The V and J genes are TRBV5-5 and TRBJ2-7; 7 bases map to TRBD1. The V gene's germline CDR1 is SGHKS and CDR2 YYEKEE (reference sequence). V trimming: 0 bases; J trimming: 2 bases; junction bases outside the gene matches: 5. This CDR3 has 15 amino acids. Here the CDR3 reads CASSLAPDRAYEQYF. The DNA for the CDR3 is TGTGCCAGCAGCTTGGCCCCCGACAGGGCCTACGAGCAGTACTTC.

This CDR3 reads CASSQVPGHGPYNEQFF. In DNA form, the CDR3 reads TGTGCCAGCAGCCAGGTGCCGGGACATGGCCCCTACAATGAGCAGTTCTTC. This sequence joins TRBV7-9 and TRBJ2-1; D possibly corresponds to TRBD1 (6 bases). V lost 5 bases and J lost 2, with 19 bases in between. CDR1 SEHNR and CDR2 FQNEAQ come from the germline V gene (reference sequence). CDR3 size: 17 residues.

V usage is TRBV2 and J usage is TRBJ2-5; D not certain. The CDR3 has 13 amino acids. The V end was cut by 3 bases, the J end by 4 bases, with 9 bases between. CDR1 is SNHLY, CDR2 FYNNEI, per germline. The DNA for the CDR3 is TGTGCCAGCAGTGACCAACTTCCAGAGACCCAGTACTTC. Its translation: CASSDQLPETQYF.

The chain combines TRBV14 with TRBJ2-5; perhaps TRBD2 as D (6 bases). CDR3 length equals 15 residues. Germline lookup yields CDR1 SGHDN and CDR2 FVKESK. V was pared by 4 bases and J by 2 bases, with 14 bases between. In nucleotides, the CDR3 is TGTGCCAGCAGCCCCCAGGTTGGGAGGCAAGAGACCCAGTACTTC. The encoded protein is CASSPQVGRQETQYF.

V and J are TRBV5-1 and TRBJ2-1; 8 nucleotides agree with TRBD2. The CDR3 is 14 amino acids. Germline CDR1 and CDR2: SGHRS and YFSETQ. J lost 8 bases, V lost 7 bases, and 11 bases had no gene match. The CDR3 DNA is TGCGCCAGCTCCCGGGGGGGAACTAACTATGAGCAGTTCTTC. Translated: CASSRGGTNYEQFF.

The J gene is TRBJ1-2, the V gene TRBV7-9; maybe TRBD1 (5 bases). Per germline, CDR1 SEHNR and CDR2 FQNEAQ (reference sequence). The CDR3 is 16 amino acids. V lost 4 bases and J lost 0, with 15 bases in between. The CDR3 sequence is CASSWSGDLTNYGYTF. DNA of the CDR3: TGTGCCAGCAGCTGGAGCGGGGACCTAACTAACTATGGCTACACCTTC.

The chain employs TRBV11-3 and TRBJ2-5; D remains unclear. This CDR3 is 14 amino acids long. CDR1 is SGHNT and CDR2 is YENEEA in the germline V gene. V was shortened by 0 bases and J by 2 bases, with 7 bases between the two germline ends. The CDR3 bases are TGTGCCAGCAGCTTAGATGCTAGTCAAGAGACCCAGTACTTC. Protein: CASSLDASQETQYF.

This clone was recorded only once. The chain couples TRBV27 to TRBJ2-2, with TRBD1 identical over 11 bases. CDR1 MNHEY and CDR2 SMNVEV come from the germline V gene (reference sequence). V lost 2 bases and J lost 4; bases outside the gene matches: 6. The CDR3 consists of 17 residues. CDR3 nucleotide sequence: TGTGCCAGCAGTTTAAAACCGGGACAGGGGGGCACCGGGGAGCTGTTTTTT. Translated: CASSLKPGQGGTGELFF.

The V and J genes are TRBV7-9 and TRBJ2-7, with D unresolved. CDR1 and CDR2 (germline): SEHNR, FQNEAQ (reference sequence). With 1 base removed from V and 3 bases from J, the gap between germline ends came to 7 bases. The CDR3 sequence is 13 residues long. This CDR3 is CASSLGLYYEQYF. The CDR3 DNA is TGTGCCAGCAGCTTAGGTCTGTACTACGAGCAGTACTTC.

The rearrangement uses TRBV29-1 and TRBJ1-4; no clear D. V lost 7 bases to trimming and J lost 5 bases, with 11 bases between them. The CDR3 has 12 residues. Germline-derived CDR1 and CDR2 are SQVTM and ANQGSEA. This CDR3 is CSADGVNEKLFF. In DNA form, the CDR3 reads TGCAGCGCCGACGGGGTGAATGAAAAACTGTTTTTT.

This sequence joins TRBV28 and TRBJ2-4; TRBD2 is a possible D gene (5 bases). This CDR3 has 16 residues. Trimming took off 4 bases at V and 5 bases at J, with 18 bases between the two ends. Germline values: CDR1 MDHEN, CDR2 SYDVKM. The CDR3 protein is CASSSPGFQDENIQYF. CDR3 nucleotide sequence: TGTGCCAGCAGTTCACCGGGGTTCCAAGACGAAAACATTCAGTACTTC. Combining the CDR3 with reference TRBV28 and TRBJ2-4 gives the whole variable domain DVKVTQSSRYLVKRTGEKVFLECVQDMDHENMFWYRQDPGLGLRLIYFSYDVKMKEKGDIPEGYSVSREKKERFSLILESASTNQTSMYLCASSSPGFQDENIQYFGAGTRLSVL.

The gene calls are TRBV7-2 and TRBJ1-2; a possible D gene is TRBD1 (6 bases). Trimming removed 5 bases at V and 8 bases at J, with 18 bases between. Germline V gives CDR1 SGHTA, CDR2 FQGNSA. The CDR3 has 14 residues. In DNA, the CDR3 is TGTGCCAGCAGCCCCCACAGGGAACCACGGGGCTACACCTTC. Protein product: CASSPHREPRGYTF. Together with reference TRBV7-2 and TRBJ1-2, the CDR3 gives the full variable domain: GAGVSQSPSNKVTEKGKDVELRCDPISGHTALYWYRQSLGQGLEFLIYFQGNSAPDKSGLPSDRFSAERTGGSVSTLTIQRTQQEDSAVYLCASSPHREPRGYTFGSGTRLTVV.

Only a few counts were recorded for this clone. The CDR3 reads CASSPTGAGDEQYF. The CDR3 DNA reads TGCGCCAGCAGCCCGACAGGGGCTGGCGACGAGCAGTACTTC. The chain links TRBV5-1 to TRBJ2-7, with 8 bases identical to TRBD1. In germline, CDR1 is SGHRS, CDR2 YFSETQ. Germline trimming cut 4 bases from V and 5 bases from J; bases unmatched to any gene: 8. This CDR3 has 14 residues.

The chain couples TRBV9 to TRBJ2-2; 7 nucleotides align to TRBD1. The CDR3 totals 12 residues. The ends lost 4 bases at V and 10 bases at J; junction bases unmatched: 4. The germline CDR1 and CDR2 sequences are SGDLS and YYNGEE. CDR3 DNA: TGTGCCAGCAGCCGAACAGGGGAGGAGCTGTTTTTT. Its translation: CASSRTGEELFF.